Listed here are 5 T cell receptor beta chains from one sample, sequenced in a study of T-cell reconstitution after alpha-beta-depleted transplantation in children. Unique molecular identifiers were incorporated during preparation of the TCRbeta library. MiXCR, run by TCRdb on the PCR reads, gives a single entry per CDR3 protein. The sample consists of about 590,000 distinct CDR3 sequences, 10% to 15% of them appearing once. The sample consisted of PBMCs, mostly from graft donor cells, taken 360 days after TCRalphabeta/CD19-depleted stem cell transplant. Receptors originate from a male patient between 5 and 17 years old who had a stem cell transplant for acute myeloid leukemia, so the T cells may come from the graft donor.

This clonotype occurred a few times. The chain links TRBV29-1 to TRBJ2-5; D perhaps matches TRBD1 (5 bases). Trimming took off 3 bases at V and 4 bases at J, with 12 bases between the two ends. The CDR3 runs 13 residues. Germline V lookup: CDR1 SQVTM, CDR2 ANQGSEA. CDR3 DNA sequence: TGCAGCGTTGACAGGGTTCTACGAGAGACCCAGTACTTC. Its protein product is CSVDRVLRETQYF.

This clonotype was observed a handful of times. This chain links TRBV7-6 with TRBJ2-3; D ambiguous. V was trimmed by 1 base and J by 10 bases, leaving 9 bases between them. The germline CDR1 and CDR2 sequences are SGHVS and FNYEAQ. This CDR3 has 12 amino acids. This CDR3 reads CASSLVQDPQYF. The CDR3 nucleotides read TGTGCCAGCAGCTTAGTACAAGACCCGCAGTATTTT.

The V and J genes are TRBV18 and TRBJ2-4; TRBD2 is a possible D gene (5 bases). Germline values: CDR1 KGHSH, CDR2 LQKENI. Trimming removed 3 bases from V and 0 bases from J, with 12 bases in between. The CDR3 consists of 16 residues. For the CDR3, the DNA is TGTGCCAGCTCACCGGCCAGCGGCCTAGCCAAAAACATTCAGTACTTC. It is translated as CASSPASGLAKNIQYF.

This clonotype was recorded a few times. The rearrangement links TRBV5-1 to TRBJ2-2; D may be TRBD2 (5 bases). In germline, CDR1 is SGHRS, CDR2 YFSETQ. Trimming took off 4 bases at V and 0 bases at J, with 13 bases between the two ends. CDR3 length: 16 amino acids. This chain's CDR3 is CASSPRVATNTGELFF. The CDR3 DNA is TGCGCCAGCAGCCCCCGTGTAGCGACGAACACCGGGGAGCTGTTTTTT.

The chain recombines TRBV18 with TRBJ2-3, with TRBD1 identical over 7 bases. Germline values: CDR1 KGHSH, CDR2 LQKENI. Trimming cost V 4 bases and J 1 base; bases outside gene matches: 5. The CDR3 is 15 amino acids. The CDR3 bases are TGTGCCAGCTCACTGAGACAGGGCCGCACAGATACGCAGTATTTT. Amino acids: CASSLRQGRTDTQYF.